The present entry profiles one T cell receptor (beta chain) with its context. The target antigen is unknown. The junction and the germline gene differ at one end; a read error may be behind it. The CDR3 length is 14 residues. Looked up from germline, CDR1 is SEHNR and CDR2 is FQNEAQ (reference sequence). Amplification used 60 Vbeta primers and 13 Jbeta primers. The repertoire was sequenced with immunoSEQ multiplex PCR; TCRdb's copy has only in-frame clones and lacks some. The sample table includes around 64,000 clones. This entry belongs to a study of cytomegalovirus exposure and HLA in healthy donors. Study-wide results and limits: Roughly uniform sequencing depth across donors was assumed, possibly incorrectly. The authors reported that TCR beta sequences could predict HLA-A and HLA-B alleles. These predictions were accurate for most subjects in the first cohort.

This receptor was identified in a female donor in good health and CMV-seropositive. The specimen was PBMCs. The chain recombines TRBV7-9 with TRBJ2-7; TRBD2 agrees at 10 bases. The CDR3 DNA follows: TGTGCCAGCAGCCTAGCGGGAGCCTTCCACGAGCAGTACTTC. As protein: CASSLAGAFHEQYF. The full variable domain, rest sourced from reference TRBV7-9 and TRBJ2-7, is DTGVSQNPRHKITKRGQNVTFRCDPISEHNRLYWYRQTLGQGPEFLTYFQNEAQLEKSRLLSDRFSAERPKGSFSTLEIQRTEQGDSAMYLCASSLAGAFHEQYFGPGTRLTVT.